This TCR beta chain was identified in a study of post-analysis software for immune sequencing data. Study-wide background: Relapsing-remitting, secondary progressive and progressive-relapsing forms of multiple sclerosis all featured among disease courses. Findings of the study overall: The normalized Chao1 diversity of multiple sclerosis patients was significantly lower than that of controls. In patients, TRBV5-6, TRBV5-1 and TRBV20-1 belonged to five TRBV segments found more frequently than in controls.

Incorporated into the TCR beta cDNA libraries were unique molecular identifiers, which served to reduce PCR and sequencing biases. Input of about 0.9 to 10 million T cells yielded 500,000 to 650,000 cDNA molecules. A single record per CDR3 protein comes from TCRdb applying MiXCR to the PCR reads. The sample lists a few hundred thousand distinct CDR3 sequences; 30% to 40% were seen once. Germline V lookup: CDR1 KGHDR, CDR2 SFDVKD. The V and J ends lost 0 bases and 1 base, in that order; junction bases with no gene match: 20. There are 22 residues in the CDR3. This clonotype turned up a few times. Its target is not known.

This receptor was identified in a girl aged 2-9 years with multiple sclerosis. The V call is TRBV24-1, the J call TRBJ2-1; TRBD1 agrees at 7 bases. Material for sequencing was blood. This chain's CDR3 is CATSDLPVSRRKGQDSYNEQFF. The CDR3 region has the DNA TGTGCCACCAGTGATTTGCCGGTATCAAGGAGAAAAGGACAGGATTCCTACAATGAGCAGTTCTTC.